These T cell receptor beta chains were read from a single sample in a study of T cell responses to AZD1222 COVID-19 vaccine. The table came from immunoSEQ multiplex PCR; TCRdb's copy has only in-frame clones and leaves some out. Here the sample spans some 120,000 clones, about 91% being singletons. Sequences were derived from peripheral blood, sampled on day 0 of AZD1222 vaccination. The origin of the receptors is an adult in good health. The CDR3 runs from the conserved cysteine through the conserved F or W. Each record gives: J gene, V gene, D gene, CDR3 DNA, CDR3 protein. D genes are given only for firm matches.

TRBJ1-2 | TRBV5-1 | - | TGCGCCAGCAGCTTGTCCCCAGGGACGTATGGCTACACCTTC | CASSLSPGTYGYTF
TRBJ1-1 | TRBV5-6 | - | TGTGCCAGCAGGTACAGGGTTACGAACACTGAAGCTTTCTTT | CASRYRVTNTEAFF
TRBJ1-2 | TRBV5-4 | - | TGTGCCAGCCGACAGGAACTCCCGGGGGGCTACACCTTC | CASRQELPGGYTF
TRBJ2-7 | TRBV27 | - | TGTGCCAGCAGACCAGGGGGGCCGCGCGGCGAGCAGTACTTC | CASRPGGPRGEQYF
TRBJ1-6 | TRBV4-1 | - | TGCGCCAGCAGCCAAGGACAGCATAATTCACCCCTCCACTTT | CASSQGQHNSPLHF
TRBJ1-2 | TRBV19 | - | TGTGCCAGTAGTATCGTCGACGGAAACTATGGCTACACCTTC | CASSIVDGNYGYTF
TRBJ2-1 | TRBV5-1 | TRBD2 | TGCGCCAGCAGCTTGCTAGGCGGGAGGGTCTATGAGCAGTTCTTC | CASSLLGGRVYEQFF
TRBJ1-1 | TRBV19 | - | TGTGCCAGTAGTATTTATACAGGGTCCGTGAACACTGAAGCTTTCTTT | CASSIYTGSVNTEAFF
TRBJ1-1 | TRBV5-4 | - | TGTGCCAGCAGCTTGAGGGGAACTGAAGCTTTCTTT | CASSLRGTEAFF
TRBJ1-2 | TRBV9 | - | TGTGCCAGCGGACAAGGACCTAACTATGGCTACACCTTC | CASGQGPNYGYTF
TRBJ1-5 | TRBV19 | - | TGTGCCAGTAGTATGAGCAGGGACTTAGATCAGCCCCAGCATTTT | CASSMSRDLDQPQHF
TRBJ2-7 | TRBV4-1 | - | TGCGCCAGCAGCCAAGATCGAACTAAAGGCTACGAGCAGTACTTC | CASSQDRTKGYEQYF
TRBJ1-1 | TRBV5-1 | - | TGCGCCAGCGCCCGTGGATTGAACACTGAAGCTTTCTTT | CASARGLNTEAFF
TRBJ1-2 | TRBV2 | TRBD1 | TGTGCCAGCAGCGCGGACAGGGGGGACTATGGCTACACCTTC | CASSADRGDYGYTF
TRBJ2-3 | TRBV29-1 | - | TGCAGCGTTGGACGGATCGGCACAGATACGCAGTATTTT | CSVGRIGTDTQYF
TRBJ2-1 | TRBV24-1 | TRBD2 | TGTGCCACCAGTGATCGGGGCGGGAGACTTCTAAATGAGCAGTTCTTC | CATSDRGGRLLNEQFF
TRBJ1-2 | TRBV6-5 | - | TGTGCCAGCACCGGGGACCGACATGGGGGCTACACCTTC | CASTGDRHGGYTF
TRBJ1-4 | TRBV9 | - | TGTGCCAGCAGCGTAGACGGAACAACTAATGAAAAACTGTTTTTT | CASSVDGTTNEKLFF